This TCR beta chain was obtained from a study of response to subunit inactivated influenza vaccine. Findings and caveats of the study: Each seasonal influenza vaccination recruits few new T cells, the authors suggested.

The CDR3 extends over 13 amino acids. Germline CDR1 reads MNHEY; CDR2 reads SVGEGT. V shed 2 bases and J shed 10 bases, with 13 bases lying between them. In this sample, this clonotype turned up a few times. Its antigen is currently unknown. TCRdb re-derived calls from the RT-PCR reads in MiXCR, one entry per CDR3 protein. This sample yields 650,000 or so distinct CDR3 sequences, of which about 14% are seen a single time; less than 8.5% belongs to the top ten. This clonotype was obtained from a man aged 45-65 years who received an inactivated influenza vaccine. V gene TRBV6-2 or TRBV6-3 combines with J gene TRBJ2-3; D may correspond to TRBD1 or TRBD2 (5 bases each). Sequences were derived from PBMCs from blood, sampled 14 to 15 days before vaccination. CDR3 in amino acids: CASSYRGVNSQYF. Here the CDR3 DNA reads TGTGCCAGCAGTTACCGGGGCGTGAATTCGCAGTATTTT.